This is a list of T cell receptor beta chains from one sample in a study of blood T cells in healthy people across ages. MiXCR, run by TCRdb on the 5' RACE reads, gives a single entry per CDR3 protein. The sample has some 730,000 distinct CDR3 sequences; 20% to 25% are singletons. Sequenced: blood. These receptors all come from a man between 65 and 79 years old in good health. Both conserved end residues are part of each CDR3. A D gene is named only where the DNA matches it firmly. Size is stated for part of the rows, as once, few or many counts, or as a class when the clone is expanded.

d_gene,v_gene,j_gene,abundance,CDR3nt,CDR3aa
.,TRBV2,TRBJ2-5,few,TGTGCCAGCAGTTCTCAGGGGGGCCAAGAGACCCAGTACTTC,CASSSQGGQETQYF
TRBD1,TRBV12-3/TRBV12-4,TRBJ2-7,few,TGTGCCAGCAGTCCCTTACAGGGGAAGGCCCACGAGCAGTACTTC,CASSPLQGKAHEQYF
TRBD1,TRBV4-1,TRBJ2-5,few,TGCGCCAGCAGCCGGGGAGAGGGACAGTCGGCCCAGTACTTC,CASSRGEGQSAQYF
.,TRBV4-3,TRBJ2-6,few,TGCGCCAGCAGGCCACAAGCGGACTCTGGGGCCAACGTCCTGACTTTC,CASRPQADSGANVLTF
TRBD2,TRBV12-3/TRBV12-4,TRBJ2-5,.,TGTGCCAGCAGCCGCAGGGGACTAGCGGGAGGGGAGACCCAGTACTTC,CASSRRGLAGGETQYF
.,TRBV6-5,TRBJ2-5,many,TGTGCCAGCAGTCGAACCCCAGAGACCCAGTACTTC,CASSRTPETQYF
.,TRBV25-1,TRBJ2-5,.,TGTGCCAGCAGAGGGGAGGTGGGCTATCAGTACTTC,CASRGEVGYQYF
.,TRBV6-6,TRBJ1-3,few,TGTGCCAGCAGTTACTCGGGGACGTCTGGAAACACCATATATTTT,CASSYSGTSGNTIYF
.,TRBV12-3/TRBV12-4,TRBJ2-5,.,TGTGCCAGCAGTTTCGGCAGCGGCTTCGAGACCCAGTACTTC,CASSFGSGFETQYF
TRBD1,TRBV19,TRBJ1-4,.,TGTGCCAGTAGTACCCTACCGGGACAGGGAATTTCAACTAATGAAAAACTGTTTTTT,CASSTLPGQGISTNEKLFF
TRBD1,TRBV6-2/TRBV6-3,TRBJ1-2,.,TGTGCCAGCAGTGGGGGGACAGGGAACAGCTACACCTTC,CASSGGTGNSYTF
.,TRBV7-2,TRBJ2-1,.,TGTGCCAGCAGCTTAGGTCCGGCATACAATGAGCAGTTCTTC,CASSLGPAYNEQFF
.,TRBV4-2,TRBJ2-4,.,TGTGCCAGCAGTGACGTAGGAGCCAAAAACATTCAGTACTTC,CASSDVGAKNIQYF
TRBD1,TRBV20-1,TRBJ1-4,.,TGCAGTACCTCCGGGACAGGGAAGCAAAAACTGTTTTTT,CSTSGTGKQKLFF
TRBD1,TRBV5-1,TRBJ2-7,.,TGCGCCAGCAGCTTCAGGGACAGTGGTATTGACGAGCAGTACTTC,CASSFRDSGIDEQYF
TRBD2,TRBV7-2,TRBJ2-2,.,TGTGCCAGCAGCCCAAGGACTAGAGGCCTCACCGGGGAGCTGTTTTTT,CASSPRTRGLTGELFF
.,TRBV20-1,TRBJ2-5,.,TGCAGTGCCCCCCCGGAGGACCAAGAGACCCAGTACTTC,CSAPPEDQETQYF
TRBD2,TRBV12-3/TRBV12-4,TRBJ2-1,.,TGTGCCAGCAGTGGGACTAGCGGGAGTGGTGAGCAGTTCTTC,CASSGTSGSGEQFF
TRBD2,TRBV18,TRBJ2-1,.,TGTGCCAGCTCACCACGTCAGACTAGCGGGTATGAGCAGTTCTTC,CASSPRQTSGYEQFF
.,TRBV20-1,TRBJ2-1,few,TGCAGTTCAAATTCGCACTACAATGAGCAGTTCTTC,CSSNSHYNEQFF
TRBD2,TRBV29-1,TRBJ2-1,.,TGCAGCGTTGACGGGGGGAGACGGCTCTCCTACAATGAGCAGTTCTTC,CSVDGGRRLSYNEQFF
TRBD1,TRBV14,TRBJ1-2,.,TGTGCCAGCGGAAAATCGACAGGGCCCTATGGCTACACCTTC,CASGKSTGPYGYTF
.,TRBV29-1,TRBJ2-1,few,TGCGTCGCCCGGGGGTACAATGAGCAGTTCTTC,CVARGYNEQFF
TRBD1,TRBV11-2,TRBJ1-4,many,TGTGCCAGCAGCTACGGACAGGGGGAAAAACTGTTTTTT,CASSYGQGEKLFF
TRBD1,TRBV6-5,TRBJ1-2,.,TGTGCCAGCAGTTACGGGACAGGGGATCTCTATGGCTACACCTTC,CASSYGTGDLYGYTF
.,TRBV5-1,TRBJ1-1,.,TGCGCCAGCAGCTCCCTCTCCACAGGGCGCATGAACACCGAAGCTTTCTTT,CASSSLSTGRMNTEAFF
.,TRBV3-1,TRBJ1-4,many,TGTGCCAGCAGCCAATGGGGACCGGGGAATGAAAAACTGTTTTTT,CASSQWGPGNEKLFF
.,TRBV7-8,TRBJ1-1,many,TGTGCCAGCAGCGCCGGCCGGATGGGGGAGAACACTGAAGCTTTCTTT,CASSAGRMGENTEAFF
.,TRBV14,TRBJ2-5,.,TGTGCCAGCAGCCAAGATATTACGGCGGTCCAAGAGACCCAGTACTTC,CASSQDITAVQETQYF